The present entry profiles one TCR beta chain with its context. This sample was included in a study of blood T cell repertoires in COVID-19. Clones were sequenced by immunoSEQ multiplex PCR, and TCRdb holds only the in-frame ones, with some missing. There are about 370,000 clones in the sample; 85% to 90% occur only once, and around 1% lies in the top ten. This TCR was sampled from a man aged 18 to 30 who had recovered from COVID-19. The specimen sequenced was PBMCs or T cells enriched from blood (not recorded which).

CDR3 sequence reads: CATSRDLGQGGYTF. CDR3 in DNA: TGTGCCACCAGCAGAGATTTGGGGCAGGGTGGCTACACCTTC. The chain combines TRBV15 with TRBJ1-2, with D possibly matching TRBD1 (5 bases). The ends were cut back, 0 bases at V and 7 bases at J, with 12 bases in the middle. CDR3 length equals 14 residues. Germline CDR1 reads LNHNV; CDR2 reads YYDKDF (reference sequence).